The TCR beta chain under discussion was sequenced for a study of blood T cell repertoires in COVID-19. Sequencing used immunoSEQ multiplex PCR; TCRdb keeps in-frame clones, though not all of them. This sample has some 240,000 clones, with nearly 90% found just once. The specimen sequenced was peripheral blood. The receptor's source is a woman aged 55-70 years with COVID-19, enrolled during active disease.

The CDR3 sequence: CASSPDRGQFNEQFF. The DNA of the CDR3 is TGTGCCAGCAGCCCGGACAGGGGGCAGTTCAATGAGCAGTTCTTC. This chain connects TRBV11-1 to TRBJ2-1, with 11 bases lining up with TRBD1. J gave up 6 bases and V 5 bases, and 6 bases lay outside the gene matches. This CDR3 is built from 15 residues. In germline, CDR1 is SGHAT, CDR2 FQDESV (reference sequence).